The T cell receptor (beta chain) under discussion was sequenced for a study of blood T cell repertoires in COVID-19. CDR1 and CDR2 (germline): SGHRS, YFSETQ. The V and J ends lost 2 bases and 4 bases respectively, with 21 bases between them. The CDR3 contains 17 residues. The assay was immunoSEQ multiplex PCR, and TCRdb's table has in-frame clones only and misses some. The data contain about 39,000 clones, approximately 89% of them seen just once; the ten biggest clones take up under 2.5%. The specimen sequenced was peripheral blood. The sequence was obtained from a man aged 50 to 59 with active COVID-19. The gene calls are TRBV5-1 and TRBJ2-5, with TRBD2 as a possible D gene (6 bases). The CDR3 is CASSFSSLGEVGETQYF. The CDR3 DNA reads TGCGCCAGCAGCTTTTCTAGTTTGGGGGAGGTCGGAGAGACCCAGTACTTC. The full variable domain, with the rest looked up from reference TRBV5-1 and TRBJ2-5, is KAGVTQTPRYLIKTRGQQVTLSCSPISGHRSVSWYQQTPGQGLQFLFEYFSETQRNKGNFPGRFSGRQFSNSRSEMNVSTLELGDSALYLCASSFSSLGEVGETQYFGPGTRLLVL.